This T cell receptor (beta chain) is from a study of cytomegalovirus exposure and HLA in healthy donors. On the study more broadly: The 120 validation repertoires were reported in a later analysis to have been generated on the same platform as the approximately 700 first-cohort repertoires.

While the first cohort had 650 to 850 subjects, the donors belonged to the separate validation cohort of roughly 120 subjects. TCRdb's copy holds only in-frame clones and misses some; the assay was immunoSEQ multiplex PCR. The table has approximately 62,000 clones, about 92% seen once. Findings of the study overall: Reports indicated that the classifier achieved high specificity and sensitivity in diagnosing cytomegalovirus status.

Note on this clone: Its antigen remains unidentified.

V lost 3 bases, J lost 15 bases, and 4 bases stayed unmatched. Germline values: CDR1 MGHDK, CDR2 SYGVNS. The length of the CDR3 is 11 residues. Sequencing was carried out using PBMCs. V is TRBV25-1 and J is TRBJ2-3, with TRBD2 identical over 9 bases. The sequence was collected from a woman under 30 in good health and CMV-seronegative. In DNA, the CDR3 is TGTGCCAGCAGTGATGGCGGGGGGGGATATTTT. It translates to CASSDGGGGYF.